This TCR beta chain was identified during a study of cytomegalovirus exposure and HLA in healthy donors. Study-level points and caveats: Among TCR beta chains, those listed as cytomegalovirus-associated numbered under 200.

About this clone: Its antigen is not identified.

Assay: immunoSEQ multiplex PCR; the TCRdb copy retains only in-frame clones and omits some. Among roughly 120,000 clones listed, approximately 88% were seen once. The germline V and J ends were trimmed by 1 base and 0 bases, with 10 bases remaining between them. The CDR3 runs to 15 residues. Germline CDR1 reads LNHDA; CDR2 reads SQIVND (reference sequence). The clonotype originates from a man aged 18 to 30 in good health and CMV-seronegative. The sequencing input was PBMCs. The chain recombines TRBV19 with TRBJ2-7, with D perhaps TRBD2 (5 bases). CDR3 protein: CASSIASGNSYEQYF. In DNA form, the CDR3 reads TGTGCCAGTAGTATAGCATCCGGGAACTCCTACGAGCAGTACTTC.